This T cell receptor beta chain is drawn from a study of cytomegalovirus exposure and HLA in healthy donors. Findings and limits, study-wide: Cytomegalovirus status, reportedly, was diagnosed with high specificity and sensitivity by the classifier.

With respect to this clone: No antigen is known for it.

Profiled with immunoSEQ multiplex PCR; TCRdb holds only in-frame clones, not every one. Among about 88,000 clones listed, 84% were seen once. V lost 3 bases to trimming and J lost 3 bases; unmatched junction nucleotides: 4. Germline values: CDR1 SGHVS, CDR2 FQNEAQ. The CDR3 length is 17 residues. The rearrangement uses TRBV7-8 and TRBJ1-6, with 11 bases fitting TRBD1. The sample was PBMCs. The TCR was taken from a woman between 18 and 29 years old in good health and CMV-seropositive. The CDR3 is CASSLDRGRDYNSPLHF. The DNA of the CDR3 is TGTGCCAGCAGCTTGGACAGGGGGCGCGACTATAATTCACCCCTCCACTTT.